The T cell receptor beta chain described here comes from a study of T cells in Graves' hyperthyroidism and ophthalmopathy. General observations from the study: Most expanded thyroid clonotypes above 0.001 recurred in blood.

Ten or more counts support this clonotype. Its antigen is still unknown. TCR beta CDR3 regions were amplified from RNA. An initial round of RT-PCR targeting the TCR CDR3 relied on the HTBI primer set. TCRdb passed the multiplex PCR reads through MiXCR, listing each CDR3 protein once. The sample lists about 840,000 distinct CDR3 sequences, about two fifths occurring once. Hyperthyroidism of Graves' type that showed no ophthalmopathy progression within 18 months was stable. The junction had 7 bases not matched to a gene; V was cut back by 10 bases and J by 4 bases. The CDR3 is 13 amino acids. Germline V CDR1 and CDR2: SNHLY, FYNNEI.

The receptor's source is a man aged 18 to 30 with Graves' hyperthyroidism. The J gene is TRBJ2-5, the V gene TRBV2; TRBD2 matches at 9 bases. The sample was blood. CDR3: CAIQYSGRETQYF. Here the CDR3 DNA reads TGTGCCATCCAGTATAGCGGGAGAGAGACCCAGTACTTC.